This TCR beta chain was sequenced for a study of T cells after yellow fever vaccination. MiXCR, run by TCRdb on the 5' RACE reads, gives a single entry per CDR3 protein. The sample yields under 300,000 distinct CDR3 sequences, 6.5% to 8.5% seen once. Study results and caveats: Sorted repertoires could include abundant contaminating clonotypes from bulk cells. The secondary response peaked faster, at day 5 versus 15, but was weaker.

This clonotype showed up many times. Its target is unknown. V dropped 6 bases and J dropped 9 bases, with 17 bases sitting between them. The CDR3 is 13 amino acids. Germline V CDR1 and CDR2: MNHEY, SMNVEV (reference sequence). The sequences come from CD4+ T cells sorted from PBMCs, collected 15 days after the yellow fever booster vaccination. This sequence was found in a man aged 30-40 years who received the YFV17D yellow fever vaccine. V is TRBV27 and J is TRBJ1-1; no firm D call. CDR3 coding DNA: TGTGCCAGCAGCAAGGAGGAGGGCCTCAAAGCTTTCTTT. The encoded protein is CASSKEEGLKAFF.